The 31 T cell receptor beta chains in this list originate from one sample, sequenced in a study of blood T cell repertoires in COVID-19. Data came from immunoSEQ multiplex PCR; TCRdb stores just in-frame clones and leaves some out. The sample carries roughly 210,000 clones, 84% recorded once. Source material: peripheral blood. These receptors all come from an elderly woman with COVID-19, enrolled during active disease.

V usage is TRBV28 and J usage is TRBJ1-3; D perhaps matches TRBD1 (5 bases). In germline, CDR1 is MDHEN, CDR2 SYDVKM. The CDR3 spans 16 residues. V was cut by 8 bases and J by 0 bases, with 17 bases left in between. The CDR3 loop is CASRPPGQVSGNTIYF. As DNA, the CDR3 is TGTGCCAGCCGCCCTCCCGGACAAGTCTCTGGAAACACCATATATTTT.

The V call is TRBV5-1, the J call TRBJ2-1, with 8 nucleotides matching TRBD1. This CDR3 spans 13 amino acids. CDR1 and CDR2 (germline): SGHRS, YFSETQ. V dropped 6 bases and J dropped 9; count of bases not matched to a gene: 8. The CDR3, as DNA: TGCGCCAGCAATACAGACAGGGGAGGTGAGCAGTTCTTC. This gives the protein CASNTDRGGEQFF.

This chain joins TRBV7-9 and TRBJ2-3; D gene ambiguous. CDR1 is SEHNR, CDR2 FQNEAQ, per germline (reference sequence). There are 13 residues in the CDR3. Trimming left V 5 bases short and J 3 bases short, with 9 bases between. The CDR3 DNA reads as TGTGCCAGCAGCCAACAGTCTACAGATACGCAGTATTTT. It translates to CASSQQSTDTQYF.

The chain couples TRBV6-6 to TRBJ1-2; D may be TRBD1 (6 bases). With 5 bases removed from V and 3 bases from J, the gap between germline ends came to 7 bases. The CDR3 loop spans 12 amino acids. Per the germline V gene, CDR1 is MNHNY and CDR2 is SVGAGI (reference sequence). CDR3: CASSEGDYGYTF. The CDR3 coding sequence is TGTGCCAGCAGTGAGGGGGACTATGGCTACACCTTC.

This clone appeared a single time. This chain joins TRBV7-2 and TRBJ1-3; no firm D call. The CDR3 spans 13 residues. In germline, CDR1 is SGHTA, CDR2 FQGNSA. With 4 bases removed from V and 4 bases from J, the gap between germline ends came to 8 bases. The CDR3 sequence: CASSSQRGNTIYF. CDR3 in DNA: TGTGCCAGCAGCTCACAAAGAGGAAACACCATATATTTT.

This chain uses TRBV7-9 with TRBJ2-7; 7 positions agree with TRBD1. CDR1 is SEHNR and CDR2 is FQNEAQ in the germline V gene (reference sequence). Losses at the gene ends were 10 bases for V and 5 bases for J; bases not matched to a gene: 8. The CDR3 has 12 residues. The CDR3 sequence: CATGTVLDEQYF. The CDR3 region has the DNA TGTGCCACCGGGACAGTTCTTGACGAGCAGTACTTC.

The J gene is TRBJ2-5, the V gene TRBV18, with D perhaps matching TRBD1 (6 bases). The CDR3 length is 14 residues. The ends were cut back, 1 base at V and 5 bases at J, with 11 bases in the middle. The germline CDR1 and CDR2 sequences are KGHSH and LQKENI. The CDR3 region has the DNA TGTGCCAGCTCACCACAGGGGACACGGGAGACCCAGTACTTC. Encoded protein: CASSPQGTRETQYF.

The chain combines TRBV19 with TRBJ1-5, with unresolved D. CDR1 is LNHDA, CDR2 SQIVND, per germline (reference sequence). The CDR3 extends over 14 amino acids. The V gene lost 1 base and the J gene lost 5 bases, with 9 bases spanning the gap. This CDR3 reads CASSIGGNYQPQHF. The DNA for the CDR3 is TGTGCCAGTAGTATAGGAGGAAACTATCAGCCCCAGCATTTT.

The chain links TRBV5-1 to TRBJ2-3; a possible D gene is TRBD1 (6 bases). Trimming removed 3 bases from V and 4 bases from J, with 12 bases in between. CDR1 is SGHRS, CDR2 YFSETQ, per germline. The CDR3 runs 14 residues. DNA for the CDR3: TGCGCCAGCAGCTATGGGACAAGGCCAGATACGCAGTATTTT. Translated, it gives CASSYGTRPDTQYF.

This sequence joins TRBV28 and TRBJ1-5, with 7 bases aligning to TRBD1. The CDR3 sequence is 15 residues long. Germline V gene data show CDR1 as MDHEN and CDR2 as SYDVKM. V trimming: 5 bases; J trimming: 7 bases; junction bases outside the gene matches: 11. DNA of the CDR3: TGTGCCAGCAGTCCCTCGACAGGGATGTCGCAGCCCCAGCATTTT. Its translation: CASSPSTGMSQPQHF.

This rearrangement joins TRBV15 to TRBJ1-4; no reliable D call. The CDR3 length is 14 residues. The V gene lost 5 bases and the J gene lost 0 bases, with 7 bases spanning the gap. From germline, CDR1 is LNHNV and CDR2 YYDKDF (reference sequence). The CDR3 DNA reads as TGTGCCACCAGCCCGACACCAACTAATGAAAAACTGTTTTTT. Residues: CATSPTPTNEKLFF.

The chain has TRBV4-1 and TRBJ1-1, with 7 bases that match TRBD1. The CDR3 is 15 amino acids. Germline lookup yields CDR1 MGHRA and CDR2 YSYEKL. Germline trimming cut 0 bases from V and 11 bases from J; bases unmatched to any gene: 12. The CDR3 is CASSQDETGERTAFF. The CDR3 region has the DNA TGCGCCAGCAGCCAAGATGAAACAGGGGAAAGGACGGCTTTCTTT.

The chain has TRBV6-5 and TRBJ2-1; a weak D match, TRBD2 (6 bases). This CDR3 is built from 15 residues. The germline V gene encodes CDR1 MNHEY and CDR2 SVGAGI. V lost 5 bases, J lost 0 bases, and 11 bases lay in between. CDR3 sequence (DNA): TGTGCCAGCAGTAGGCAGGGAGGCTCCTACAATGAGCAGTTCTTC. Protein sequence: CASSRQGGSYNEQFF.

J is TRBJ2-7 and V is TRBV28; TRBD2 is a possible D gene (5 bases). V gave up 2 bases and J gave up 5 bases, with 13 bases separating them. This CDR3 comprises 14 residues. Germline CDR1 and CDR2: MDHEN and SYDVKM. CDR3 in amino acids: CASSLTGNEHEQYF. CDR3 sequence (DNA): TGTGCCAGCAGTTTAACGGGGAACGAGCACGAGCAGTACTTC.

DNA of the CDR3: TGTGCCAGCAGTCGACAGGGGGTGGACTATGGCTACACCTTC. This sequence encodes CASSRQGVDYGYTF. This rearrangement joins TRBV6-5 to TRBJ1-2; 9 positions match TRBD1. The CDR3 spans 14 residues. Trimming took 5 bases from V and 3 from J; bases not matched to a gene: 4. Germline V gives CDR1 MNHEY, CDR2 SVGAGI.

V and J are TRBV4-3 and TRBJ1-1, with 9 bases fitting TRBD1. Germline V gives CDR1 LGHNA, CDR2 YSLEER. CDR3 length: 13 residues. V trimming: 4 bases; J trimming: 7 bases; junction bases outside the gene matches: 4. The chain's CDR3 is CASSPQGADEAFF. The CDR3 DNA reads TGCGCCAGCAGCCCACAGGGGGCCGATGAAGCTTTCTTT.

This clone was counted between two and nine times. The chain couples TRBV7-2 to TRBJ1-3; perhaps TRBD1 as D (5 bases). The CDR3 has 15 amino acids. Deletions cut 5 bases from V and 4 bases from J, with 15 bases between. From germline, CDR1 is SGHTA and CDR2 FQGNSA. The CDR3 DNA is TGTGCCAGCAGCATGAACGGGGGAGTGGGAAACACCATATATTTT. Translation gives CASSMNGGVGNTIYF.

The chain has TRBV7-2 and TRBJ1-1, with 9 bases identical to TRBD1. The V segment lost 1 base and the J segment 6 bases; nucleotides outside the gene matches: 18. Looked up from germline, CDR1 is SGHTA and CDR2 is FQGNSA. This CDR3 has 19 residues. CDR3 nucleotides: TGTGCCAGCAGCTTAGACAGGGGGCAAGCGGGTGGGCGAGCGGCTGAAGCTTTCTTT. As protein: CASSLDRGQAGGRAAEAFF.

The chain uses TRBV30 and TRBJ1-1; D possibly corresponds to TRBD1 (6 bases). V was clipped by 0 bases and J by 2 bases, with 10 bases between them. This CDR3 is built from 14 residues. In germline, CDR1 is GTSNPN, CDR2 SVGIG (reference sequence). DNA of the CDR3: TGTGCCTGGAGTGTATCAGGGGTAAACACTGAAGCTTTCTTT. Its protein product is CAWSVSGVNTEAFF.

The genes are TRBV3-1 (or the pseudogene TRBV3-2) and TRBJ2-5; 10 bases agree with TRBD1. The junction had 5 bases not matched to a gene; V was cut back by 5 bases and J by 5 bases. This CDR3 comprises 14 residues. Per germline, CDR1 LGHDT and CDR2 YNNKEL (reference sequence). The chain's CDR3 is CASSNRQGAETQYF. Written as DNA, the CDR3 is TGTGCCAGCAGCAACCGACAGGGGGCTGAGACCCAGTACTTC.

This clone was recorded once. The J gene is TRBJ2-7, the V gene TRBV28; 7 bases agree with TRBD1. The V and J ends lost 6 bases and 5 bases, in that order; junction bases with no gene match: 13. The CDR3 is 15 amino acids. CDR1 and CDR2 from the germline V gene are MDHEN and SYDVKM. The CDR3 sequence: CASSQGGEGENEQYV. As DNA, the CDR3 is TGTGCCAGCAGCCAAGGGGGCGAAGGAGAAAACGAGCAGTACGTC.

The rearrangement links TRBV5-1 to TRBJ1-5; the match to TRBD1 covers 9 bases. Germline V gene sequence: CDR1 SGHRS, CDR2 YFSETQ. After removal of 0 bases from V and 1 base from J, the junction contained 11 bases not matched to a gene. The CDR3 is 19 residues long. The CDR3 loop reads CASSLGPQGASKSNQPQHF. In nucleotides, the CDR3 is TGCGCCAGCAGCTTGGGCCCACAGGGGGCGAGTAAGAGCAATCAGCCCCAGCATTTT.

The rearrangement links TRBV29-1 to TRBJ1-3; TRBD1 is a possible D gene (5 bases). Trimming removed 3 bases at V and 2 bases at J, with 5 bases between. Per germline, CDR1 SQVTM and CDR2 ANQGSEA. The CDR3 runs to 12 residues. This CDR3 is CSVETAGNTIYF. CDR3 DNA sequence: TGCAGCGTTGAGACAGCTGGAAACACCATATATTTT. Looking up the rest from reference TRBV29-1 and TRBJ1-3 gives the full variable domain: SAVISQKPSRDICQRGTSLTIQCQVDSQVTMMFWYRQQPGQSLTLIATANQGSEATYESGFVIDKFPISRPNLTFSTLTVSNMSPEDSSIYLCSVETAGNTIYFGEGSWLTVV.

This chain uses TRBV10-3 with TRBJ2-3; 8 nucleotides align to TRBD2. CDR3 length equals 14 residues. Germline V gene data show CDR1 as ENHRY and CDR2 as SYGVKD. With V trimmed by 7 bases and J by 3 bases, 6 bases remained unmatched. Written as DNA, the CDR3 is TGTGCCATCATGCAGCGGGGGACTACAGATACGCAGTATTTT. This codes for CAIMQRGTTDTQYF.

The CDR3 spells CASNRGSANSPLHF. The DNA of the CDR3 is TGTGCCAGCAACCGAGGATCCGCCAATTCACCCCTCCACTTT. This rearrangement joins TRBV2 to TRBJ1-6, with D hard to call. CDR3 length equals 14 residues. Germline loops: CDR1 SNHLY, CDR2 FYNNEI. The V and J ends lost 7 bases and 7 bases respectively, with 14 bases between them.

V gene TRBV11-2 combines with J gene TRBJ1-2; possibly TRBD1 for D (5 bases). This CDR3 is 16 amino acids long. Trimming shortened V by 5 bases and J by 5 bases, and 21 bases separated the two germline ends. The germline gives CDR1 SGHAT, CDR2 FQNNGV. CDR3 in DNA: TGTGCCAGCAGCCCAGGAGCCCAGGGAAATACTTATGGCTACACCTTC. This sequence encodes CASSPGAQGNTYGYTF.

This chain joins TRBV9 and TRBJ2-5; TRBD1 matches at 7 bases. V was clipped by 4 bases and J by 5 bases; unmatched bases: 5. The CDR3 spans 13 residues. Per germline, CDR1 SGDLS and CDR2 YYNGEE. The CDR3 here is CASSPRGPETQYF. The CDR3, as DNA: TGTGCCAGCAGCCCAAGGGGGCCGGAGACCCAGTACTTC.

In its sample, this clone was seen a few times. The chain links TRBV6-2 or TRBV6-3 to TRBJ2-7, with D tentatively TRBD2 (5 bases). V was pared by 6 bases and J by 7 bases, with 16 bases between. Per the germline V gene, CDR1 is MNHEY and CDR2 is SVGEGT. This CDR3 has 13 amino acids. The CDR3 DNA reads as TGTGCCAGCAGCCCCCCACCCCGCGGGGAGCAGTACTTC. It is translated as CASSPPPRGEQYF.

This clone was observed a single time. This chain joins TRBV5-8 and TRBJ2-1; weak D call: TRBD2 (5 bases). The CDR3 extends over 15 amino acids. Germline CDR1 reads SGHTS; CDR2 reads YDEGEE. Trimming cost V 1 base and J 7 bases, with 15 bases left between them. The CDR3, as DNA: TGTGCCAGCAGCTTGCGGCTAGCAGTAAGAAATGAGCAGTTCTTC. Its protein is CASSLRLAVRNEQFF.

Only one count was recorded for this clone. The chain recombines TRBV4-1 with TRBJ2-3, with TRBD2 matching 12 bases. Losses at the gene ends were 5 bases for V and 0 bases for J; bases not matched to a gene: 3. The germline gives CDR1 MGHRA, CDR2 YSYEKL. This CDR3 has 16 residues. Here the CDR3 DNA reads TGCGCCAGCAGCACGGGACTAGCGGGTAGCACAGATACGCAGTATTTT. It translates to CASSTGLAGSTDTQYF.

The chain uses TRBV18 and TRBJ2-7; 9 nucleotides match TRBD1. The CDR3 is made up of 16 amino acids. Losses at the gene ends were 2 bases for V and 3 bases for J; bases not matched to a gene: 8. The V gene's germline CDR1 is KGHSH and CDR2 LQKENI. The CDR3 loop is CASSPIPGQGNYEQYF. The CDR3 DNA sequence: TGTGCCAGCTCACCAATCCCGGGACAGGGAAACTACGAGCAGTACTTC.